One and the same sample provided the 32 T cell receptor beta chains below, sequenced in a study of spatial heterogeneity in lung cancer. TCRdb independently ran MiXCR on the 5' RACE reads; one entry per CDR3 protein. This sample has more than 9,000 distinct CDR3 sequences; about 6.2% occur once, and the top ten carry about a tenth. The time point was: sample taken at primary tumor resection. Without sorting, whole RNA was sequenced from tumor, nontumor lung or frozen PBMC. Sequenced here: normal lung tissue next to the tumor, sampled at surgery. Receptor source: a male donor with early-stage non-small cell lung cancer.

The sample holds many counts of this clonotype. This chain connects TRBV4-3 to TRBJ1-2, with D tentatively TRBD1 (5 bases). Trimming pared 0 bases from V and 14 bases from J, leaving 22 bases between. Germline V gives CDR1 LGHNA, CDR2 YSLEER. The CDR3 covers 15 residues. CDR3 sequence (DNA): TGCGCCAGCAGCCAAGAAACAAGGGACGGACTAGCTCGGACCTTC. Amino acids: CASSQETRDGLARTF.

This clonotype was seen at least ten times. The chain is built from TRBV7-2 and TRBJ1-3; no reliable D call. The V gene's germline CDR1 is SGHTA and CDR2 FQGNSA. This CDR3 contains 15 residues. V lost 2 bases and J 2 bases, leaving 10 bases between the germline ends. CDR3 sequence reads: CASSLSRGTGNTIYF. CDR3 DNA: TGTGCCAGCAGCTTATCGCGAGGGACTGGAAACACCATATATTTT.

Ten or more counts support this clonotype. The J gene is TRBJ2-1, the V gene TRBV29-1; perhaps TRBD2 as D (6 bases). The V gene lost 4 bases and the J gene lost 6 bases, with 22 bases spanning the gap. This CDR3 has 16 amino acids. The germline V gene encodes CDR1 SQVTM and CDR2 ANQGSEA. In nucleotides, the CDR3 is TGCAGCGTTGTAAGGTTCGGGGGAGATGGACTCAATGAGCAGTTCTTC. It is translated as CSVVRFGGDGLNEQFF.

By frequency in the sample, this clonotype is medium-sized (0.01 to 0.1%). The chain is built from TRBV7-2 and TRBJ1-5; TRBD1 is a possible D gene (6 bases). CDR3 size: 14 residues. Trimming pared 1 base from V and 8 bases from J, leaving 12 bases between. Germline V gives CDR1 SGHTA, CDR2 FQGNSA. The CDR3 bases are TGTGCCAGCAGCTTAGGGAGAGGGGGAAAGCCCCAGCATTTT. Protein: CASSLGRGGKPQHF.

The chain has TRBV27 and TRBJ2-3; 12 bases align to TRBD2. Germline CDR1 MNHEY, CDR2 SMNVEV (reference sequence). Germline trimming cut 4 bases from V and 6 bases from J; bases unmatched to any gene: 8. This CDR3 has 16 residues. The CDR3 DNA sequence: TGTGCCAGCAGTTACCTAGCGGGAGGGCTGAAGGATACGCAGTATTTT. It yields the protein CASSYLAGGLKDTQYF.

Ten or more counts support this clonotype. The V gene is TRBV4-2, the J gene TRBJ1-3; no clear D. Trimming stripped 2 bases from V and 0 bases from J, with 11 bases between. From germline, CDR1 is LGHNA and CDR2 YNFKEQ. The CDR3 has 16 residues. The CDR3, as DNA: TGTGCCAGCAGCCAAAATACCCTGAGCTCTGGAAACACCATATATTTT. Its protein product is CASSQNTLSSGNTIYF.

At least ten counts were recorded for this clonotype. This chain joins TRBV11-3 and TRBJ2-3, with 7 bases identical to TRBD2. The ends lost 2 bases at V and 9 bases at J; junction bases unmatched: 5. The CDR3 sequence is 13 residues long. The germline CDR1 and CDR2 sequences are SGHNT and YENEEA. This CDR3 is CASSLRLRGTQYF. DNA of the CDR3: TGTGCCAGCAGCTTAAGATTGCGGGGGACGCAGTATTTT.

This clonotype was observed at least ten times. This chain links TRBV18 with TRBJ2-7; 8 nucleotides align to TRBD2. V trimming: 6 bases; J trimming: 2 bases; junction bases outside the gene matches: 3. Germline loops: CDR1 KGHSH, CDR2 LQKENI. This CDR3 has 13 amino acids. The CDR3 spells CASSLGLAYEQYF. The CDR3 DNA reads TGTGCCAGCTCGCTGGGACTAGCCTACGAGCAGTACTTC.

Ten or more counts support this clonotype. The V call is TRBV7-6, the J call TRBJ1-4; TRBD1 matches at 10 bases. CDR3 length equals 14 residues. J lost 8 bases, V lost 5 bases, and 5 bases had no gene match. Germline assignment: CDR1 SGHVS and CDR2 FNYEAQ. The CDR3 DNA reads as TGTGCCAGCAGCAGACAGGGGGCCGGGGAAAAACTGTTTTTT. It is translated as CASSRQGAGEKLFF.

This clonotype was found many times. CDR3 in DNA: TGTGCCAGCAGCTCCCGTGGAGGGCTGGAAGAGACCCAGTACTTC. This codes for CASSSRGGLEETQYF. The chain carries TRBV7-3 and TRBJ2-5; D is perhaps TRBD2 (6 bases). Germline values: CDR1 SGHTA, CDR2 FQGTGA. The germline V and J ends were trimmed by 4 bases and 3 bases, with 15 bases remaining between them. CDR3 length: 15 amino acids.

This clonotype has ten or more counts. The chain couples TRBV7-8 to TRBJ1-6, with D tentatively TRBD1 (5 bases). Germline V CDR1 and CDR2: SGHVS, FQNEAQ. This CDR3 region has 16 residues. Deletions cut 2 bases from V and 8 bases from J, with 16 bases between. DNA for the CDR3: TGTGCCAGCAGCTTATACGGGGACGGAGGGGATTCACCCCTCCACTTT. Its protein product is CASSLYGDGGDSPLHF.

This clonotype was observed many times. The rearrangement links TRBV20-1 to TRBJ2-5; D call uncertain. Trimming cost V 5 bases and J 4 bases, with 8 bases left between them. CDR3 length: 11 residues. The V gene's germline CDR1 is DFQATT and CDR2 SNEGSKA (reference sequence). CDR3 nucleotides: TGCAGTGCTCCTGTCGGAGAGACCCAGTACTTC. Protein product: CSAPVGETQYF.

Many counts were recorded for this clonotype. The rearrangement uses TRBV7-9 and TRBJ2-7; D unclear. V shed 1 base and J shed 7 bases, with 11 bases lying between them. CDR3 size: 13 residues. Germline V gene sequence: CDR1 SEHNR, CDR2 FQNEAQ (reference sequence). The CDR3 is CASSLEVGWEQYF. The DNA of the CDR3 is TGTGCCAGCAGCTTAGAAGTCGGCTGGGAGCAGTACTTC. Filled out from reference TRBV7-9 and TRBJ2-7, the complete variable domain reads DTGVSQNPRHKITKRGQNVTFRCDPISEHNRLYWYRQTLGQGPEFLTYFQNEAQLEKSRLLSDRFSAERPKGSFSTLEIQRTEQGDSAMYLCASSLEVGWEQYFGPGTRLTVT.

This clonotype was detected many times. The gene calls are TRBV12-3 or TRBV12-4 and TRBJ1-2; possible D gene TRBD1, 6 bases. The length of the CDR3 is 14 residues. Trimming took 3 bases from V and 4 from J, leaving 12 bases between them. CDR3 amino acids: CASSFAGHLYGYTF. The CDR3 region has the DNA TGTGCCAGCAGTTTCGCGGGACACCTCTATGGCTACACCTTC.

This clonotype was counted many times. This chain connects TRBV7-9 to TRBJ2-7; D ambiguous. V gave up 2 bases and J gave up 1 base, with 0 bases separating them. From germline, CDR1 is SEHNR and CDR2 FQNEAQ (reference sequence). CDR3 length equals 11 residues. The CDR3 loop reads CASSLSYEQYF. The CDR3 bases are TGTGCCAGCAGCTTATCCTACGAGCAGTACTTC. Full variable domain (missing parts from reference TRBV7-9 and TRBJ2-7): DTGVSQNPRHKITKRGQNVTFRCDPISEHNRLYWYRQTLGQGPEFLTYFQNEAQLEKSRLLSDRFSAERPKGSFSTLEIQRTEQGDSAMYLCASSLSYEQYFGPGTRLTVT.

By sample fraction, this clonotype is medium-sized. The chain links TRBV6-6 to TRBJ2-2; 9 bases are a match to TRBD1. Germline CDR1 reads MNHNY; CDR2 reads SVGAGI (reference sequence). After removal of 6 bases from V and 5 bases from J, the junction contained 10 bases not matched to a gene. The length of the CDR3 is 16 residues. DNA of the CDR3: TGTGCCAGCAGCCCTCCGGGACAGGGAAAAACCGGGGAGCTGTTTTTT. This translates into CASSPPGQGKTGELFF.

The chain joins TRBV6-2 or TRBV6-3 to TRBJ1-4; 7 nucleotides line up with TRBD1. There are 18 residues in the CDR3. CDR1 and CDR2 from the germline V gene are MNHEY and SVGEGT. With 3 bases clipped from V and 4 bases from J, the junction kept 14 bases outside the gene matches. CDR3 residues: CASSYFSGLRQGNEKLFF. The CDR3, as DNA: TGTGCCAGCAGTTATTTCAGTGGTCTGCGACAGGGTAATGAAAAACTGTTTTTT.

This clonotype occurred a few times. The DNA of the CDR3 is TGTGCCACCAGCCCCGGGGGGAGCCACACCGGGGAGCTGTTTTTT. Translating it yields CATSPGGSHTGELFF. This sequence joins TRBV15 and TRBJ2-2, with 7 bases identical to TRBD2. Germline V gives CDR1 LNHNV, CDR2 YYDKDF (reference sequence). The J segment lost 3 bases and the V segment lost 5 bases, leaving 6 bases of the junction unmatched. The CDR3 sequence is 15 residues long. Combining the CDR3 with reference TRBV15 and TRBJ2-2 gives the whole variable domain DAMVIQNPRYQVTQFGKPVTLSCSQTLNHNVMYWYQQKSSQAPKLLFHYYDKDFNNEADTPDNFQSRRPNTSFCFLDIRSPGLGDTAMYLCATSPGGSHTGELFFGEGSRLTVL.

This clonotype is medium-sized. The rearrangement links TRBV6-5 to TRBJ2-3; TRBD2 matches 8 bases. In germline, CDR1 is MNHEY, CDR2 SVGAGI. V shed 2 bases and J 4 bases; nucleotides not matched to a gene: 5. This CDR3 region has 15 residues. CDR3 residues: CASSYQAGVSDTQYF. CDR3 nucleotide sequence: TGTGCCAGCAGTTACCAAGCGGGAGTGTCAGATACGCAGTATTTT.

This clonotype was seen at least ten times. The rearrangement uses TRBV5-6 and TRBJ2-3; the match to TRBD1 covers 9 bases. Looked up from germline, CDR1 is SGHDT and CDR2 is YYEEEE. The CDR3 is 15 residues long. After removal of 5 bases from V and 9 bases from J, the junction contained 13 bases not matched to a gene. As DNA, the CDR3 is TGTGCCAGCAGTCCACCCGGGACAGGGAAATTGACGCAGTATTTT. It codes for CASSPPGTGKLTQYF. Complete variable domain (other parts from reference TRBV5-6 and TRBJ2-3): DAGVTQSPTHLIKTRGQQVTLRCSPKSGHDTVSWYQQALGQGPQFIFQYYEEEERQRGNFPDRFSGHQFPNYSSELNVNALLLGDSALYLCASSPPGTGKLTQYFGPGTRLTVL.

This clonotype was counted many times. The genes are TRBV28 and TRBJ2-3; no firm D call. The V gene's germline CDR1 is MDHEN and CDR2 SYDVKM. Deletions cut 5 bases from V and 7 bases from J, with 10 bases between. The CDR3 covers 12 residues. CDR3 amino acids: CASSTSLNTQYF. CDR3 bases: TGTGCCAGCAGTACCTCCCTAAATACGCAGTATTTT.

The chain employs TRBV18 and TRBJ1-1; tentative D call: TRBD1 (6 bases). The CDR3 has 13 residues. V lost 6 bases to trimming and J lost 1 base, with 9 bases between them. Germline V gives CDR1 KGHSH, CDR2 LQKENI. CDR3 coding DNA: TGTGCCAGCTCGTGGACAGAGAACACTGAAGCTTTCTTT. This translates into CASSWTENTEAFF.

The table lists this clonotype with many counts. The chain uses TRBV24-1 and TRBJ2-2, with D tentatively TRBD1 (7 bases). V dropped 5 bases and J dropped 4 bases, with 10 bases sitting between them. The CDR3 runs 14 residues. Germline CDR1 reads KGHDR; CDR2 reads SFDVKD. CDR3 in amino acids: CATSGQGGTGELFF. The DNA of the CDR3 is TGTGCCACCAGTGGACAGGGAGGCACCGGGGAGCTGTTTTTT.

This clonotype was found many times. The chain has TRBV7-2 and TRBJ2-7; a weak D match, TRBD2 (5 bases). Germline V gene sequence: CDR1 SGHTA, CDR2 FQGNSA. The germline V and J ends were trimmed by 3 bases and 4 bases, with 16 bases remaining between them. The CDR3 has 15 residues. This CDR3 reads CASSLPESGRYEQYF. The CDR3 DNA reads TGTGCCAGCAGCTTGCCGGAGAGCGGTAGATACGAGCAGTACTTC.

This clonotype appeared many times. The chain recombines TRBV29-1 with TRBJ1-2, with unresolved D. CDR1 and CDR2 from the germline V gene are SQVTM and ANQGSEA. The CDR3 spans 11 residues. Trimming left V 3 bases short and J 8 bases short, with 10 bases between. The CDR3 DNA reads TGCAGCGTTGAGAGGGCTCAAGGCTACACCTTC. This gives the protein CSVERAQGYTF.

This clonotype showed up just a few times. The V and J genes are TRBV28 and TRBJ1-2, with D unresolved. Germline V gene sequence: CDR1 MDHEN, CDR2 SYDVKM. Trimming took 3 bases from V and 8 from J, leaving 22 bases between them. This CDR3 is built from 16 residues. The DNA of the CDR3 is TGTGCCAGCAGTTTCTCCGAGGCCTTGTTAGTAGGAGGCTACACCTTC. Its translation: CASSFSEALLVGGYTF.

In this sample, this clonotype turned up a few times. This rearrangement joins TRBV3-1 to TRBJ1-5; no clear D. Trimming cost V 2 bases and J 6 bases, with 8 bases left between them. The germline CDR1 and CDR2 sequences are LGHDT and YNNKEL (reference sequence). This CDR3 region has 13 residues. CDR3 DNA: TGTGCCAGCAGCCAAAACAGCCGTCAGCCCCAGCATTTT. It is translated as CASSQNSRQPQHF.

This clonotype was seen many times. The chain combines TRBV30 with TRBJ2-7, with 9 bases identical to TRBD1. CDR1 is GTSNPN, CDR2 SVGIG, per germline (reference sequence). The CDR3 has 14 amino acids. Trimming at V came to 0 bases and at J to 3 bases, leaving 3 bases not matched to a gene. Here the CDR3 DNA reads TGTGCCTGGAGTGTAACAGGGGGCTACTACGAGCAGTACTTC. Translated: CAWSVTGGYYEQYF.

CDR3 in amino acids: CACPDPGTNEKLFF. In nucleotides, the CDR3 is TGTGCCTGCCCTGACCCCGGAACTAATGAAAAACTGTTTTTT. The rearrangement uses TRBV30 and TRBJ1-4, with D unclear. This CDR3 has 14 amino acids. Trimming cost V 6 bases and J 1 base, with 12 bases left between them. Germline V gene lookup returns CDR1 GTSNPN and CDR2 SVGIG (reference sequence).

The table lists this clonotype with many counts. The chain couples TRBV5-4 to TRBJ2-1, with 7 bases fitting TRBD2. V was pared by 0 bases and J by 9 bases, with 6 bases of the junction left unmatched. Germline V CDR1 and CDR2: SGHNT, YYREEE (reference sequence). This CDR3 is 14 amino acids long. The CDR3 sequence is CASSLGLAATEQFF. In nucleotides, the CDR3 is TGTGCCAGCAGCTTGGGACTAGCAGCCACTGAGCAGTTCTTC.

This clonotype showed up many times. V and J are TRBV20-1 and TRBJ1-2; tentatively, D is TRBD1 (6 bases). CDR1 is DFQATT and CDR2 is SNEGSKA in the germline V gene (reference sequence). The CDR3 runs to 16 residues. Trimming cost V 3 bases and J 5 bases, with 22 bases left between them. CDR3 amino acids: CSASHPQQGAGYGYTF. The CDR3 DNA is TGCAGTGCTAGTCACCCCCAACAGGGCGCTGGGTATGGCTACACCTTC.

J is TRBJ1-1 and V is TRBV25-1, with D perhaps TRBD1 (6 bases). The CDR3 sequence is 13 residues long. Germline assignment: CDR1 MGHDK and CDR2 SYGVNS. V was pared by 6 bases and J by 4 bases, with 12 bases between. The CDR3 bases are TGTGCCAGCAGGACCCGGGACACCACTGAAGCTTTCTTT. Translated, it gives CASRTRDTTEAFF.